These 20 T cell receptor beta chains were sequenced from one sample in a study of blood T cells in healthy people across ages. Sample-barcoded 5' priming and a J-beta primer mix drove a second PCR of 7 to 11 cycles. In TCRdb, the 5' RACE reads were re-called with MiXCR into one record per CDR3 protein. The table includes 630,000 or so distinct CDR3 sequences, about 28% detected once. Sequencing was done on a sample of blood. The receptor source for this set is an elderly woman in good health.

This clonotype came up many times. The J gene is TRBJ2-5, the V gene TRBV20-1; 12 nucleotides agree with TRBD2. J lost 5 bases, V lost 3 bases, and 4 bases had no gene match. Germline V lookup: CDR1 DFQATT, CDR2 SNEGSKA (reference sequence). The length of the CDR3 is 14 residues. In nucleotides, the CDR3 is TGCAGTGCTAGTATTACTAGCGGGGGGGAGACCCAGTACTTC. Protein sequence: CSASITSGGETQYF.

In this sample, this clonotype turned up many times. This CDR3 is CSVEGGLALDGYTF. In nucleotides, the CDR3 is TGCAGCGTTGAGGGGGGGCTGGCTTTGGATGGCTACACCTTC. The chain links TRBV29-1 to TRBJ1-2; possible D gene TRBD1, 6 bases. CDR3 size: 14 residues. Per the germline V gene, CDR1 is SQVTM and CDR2 is ANQGSEA. V was trimmed by 3 bases and J by 6 bases, leaving 17 bases between them.

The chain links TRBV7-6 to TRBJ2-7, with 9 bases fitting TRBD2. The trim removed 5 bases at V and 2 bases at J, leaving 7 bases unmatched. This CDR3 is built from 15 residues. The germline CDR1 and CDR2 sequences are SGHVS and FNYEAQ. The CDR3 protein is CASSPVRGGTYEQYF. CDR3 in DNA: TGTGCCAGCAGCCCTGTGCGGGGGGGCACCTACGAGCAGTACTTC.

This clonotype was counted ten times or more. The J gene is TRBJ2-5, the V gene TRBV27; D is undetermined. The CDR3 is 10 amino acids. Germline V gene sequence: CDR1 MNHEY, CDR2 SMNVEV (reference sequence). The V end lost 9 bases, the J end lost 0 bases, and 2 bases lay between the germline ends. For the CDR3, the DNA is TGTGCCAGGTACCAAGAGACCCAGTACTTC. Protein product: CARYQETQYF.

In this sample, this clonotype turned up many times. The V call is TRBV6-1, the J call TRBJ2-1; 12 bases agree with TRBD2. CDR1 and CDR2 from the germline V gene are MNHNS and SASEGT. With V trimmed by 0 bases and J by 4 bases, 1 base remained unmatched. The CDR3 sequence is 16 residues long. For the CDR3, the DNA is TGTGCCAGCAGTGAAGCGCTAGCGGGGGGGTACAATGAGCAGTTCTTC. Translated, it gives CASSEALAGGYNEQFF.

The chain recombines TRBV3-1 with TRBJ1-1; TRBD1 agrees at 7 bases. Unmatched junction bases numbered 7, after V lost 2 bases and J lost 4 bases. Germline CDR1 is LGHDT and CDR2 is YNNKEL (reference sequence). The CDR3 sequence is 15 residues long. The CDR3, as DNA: TGTGCCAGCAGCCAAAGTGACAGGGTATCCACTGAAGCTTTCTTT. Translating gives CASSQSDRVSTEAFF. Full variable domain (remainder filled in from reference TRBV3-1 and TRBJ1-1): DTAVSQTPKYLVTQMGNDKSIKCEQNLGHDTMYWYKQDSKKFLKIMFSYNNKELIINETVPNRFSPKSPDKAHLNLHINSLELGDSAVYFCASSQSDRVSTEAFFGQGTRLTVV.

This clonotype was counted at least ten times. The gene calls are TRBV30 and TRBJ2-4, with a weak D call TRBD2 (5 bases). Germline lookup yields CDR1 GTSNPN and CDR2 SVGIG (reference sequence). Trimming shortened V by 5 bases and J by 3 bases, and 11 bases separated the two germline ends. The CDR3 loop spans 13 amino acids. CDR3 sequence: CAWEGSGKNIQYF. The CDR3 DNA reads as TGTGCCTGGGAGGGTTCGGGCAAAAACATTCAGTACTTC. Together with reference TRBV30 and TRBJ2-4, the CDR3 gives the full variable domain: SQTIHQWPATLVQPVGSPLSLECTVEGTSNPNLYWYRQAAGRGLQLLFYSVGIGQISSEVPQNLSASRPQDRQFILSSKKLLLSDSGFYLCAWEGSGKNIQYFGAGTRLSVL.

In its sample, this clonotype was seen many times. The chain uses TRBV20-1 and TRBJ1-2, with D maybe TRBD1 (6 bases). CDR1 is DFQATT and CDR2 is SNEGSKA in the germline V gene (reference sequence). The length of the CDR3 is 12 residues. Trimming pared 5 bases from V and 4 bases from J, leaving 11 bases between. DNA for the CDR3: TGCAGTGCTTCGGACAGACCCTATGGCTACACCTTC. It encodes CSASDRPYGYTF.

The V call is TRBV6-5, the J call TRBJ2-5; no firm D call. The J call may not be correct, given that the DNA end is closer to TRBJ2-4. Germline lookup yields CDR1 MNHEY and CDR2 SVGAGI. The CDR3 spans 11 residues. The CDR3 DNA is TGTGCCAGCAGTTACGGCCCCATTCAGTACTTC. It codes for CASSYGPIQYF.

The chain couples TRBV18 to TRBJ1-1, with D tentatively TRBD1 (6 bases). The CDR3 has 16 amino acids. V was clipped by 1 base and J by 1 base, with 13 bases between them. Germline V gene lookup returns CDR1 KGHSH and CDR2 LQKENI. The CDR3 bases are TGTGCCAGCTCACCACGGGGGGCAGCCAGGAACACTGAAGCTTTCTTT. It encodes CASSPRGAARNTEAFF.

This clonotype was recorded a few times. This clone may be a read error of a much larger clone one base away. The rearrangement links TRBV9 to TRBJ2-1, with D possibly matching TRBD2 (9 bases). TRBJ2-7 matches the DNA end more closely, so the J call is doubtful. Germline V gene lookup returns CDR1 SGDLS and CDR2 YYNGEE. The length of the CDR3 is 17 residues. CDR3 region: CASSPGGGGANYNEQYF. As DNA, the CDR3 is TGTGCCAGCAGCCCAGGGGGCGGGGGGGCCAACTACAATGAGCAGTACTTC.

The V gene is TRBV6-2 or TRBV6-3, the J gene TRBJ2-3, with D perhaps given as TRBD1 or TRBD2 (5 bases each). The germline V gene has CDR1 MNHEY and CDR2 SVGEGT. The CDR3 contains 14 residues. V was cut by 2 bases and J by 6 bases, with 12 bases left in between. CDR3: CASSYGFRGDTQYF. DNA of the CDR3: TGTGCCAGCAGTTACGGGTTTCGGGGCGATACGCAGTATTTT.

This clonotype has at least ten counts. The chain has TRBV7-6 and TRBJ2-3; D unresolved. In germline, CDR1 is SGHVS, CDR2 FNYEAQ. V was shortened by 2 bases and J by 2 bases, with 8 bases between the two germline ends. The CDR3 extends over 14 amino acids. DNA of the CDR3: TGTGCCAGCAGCTTAACGGGCCACACAGATACGCAGTATTTT. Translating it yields CASSLTGHTDTQYF.

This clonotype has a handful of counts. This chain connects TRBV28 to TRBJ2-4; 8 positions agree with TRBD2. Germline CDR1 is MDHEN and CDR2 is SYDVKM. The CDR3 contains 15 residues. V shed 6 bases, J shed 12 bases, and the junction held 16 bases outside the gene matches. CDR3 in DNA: TGTGCCAGCAGCCAAGGAGCGGGGGCCTGGTATGGTCAGTACTTC. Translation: CASSQGAGAWYGQYF.

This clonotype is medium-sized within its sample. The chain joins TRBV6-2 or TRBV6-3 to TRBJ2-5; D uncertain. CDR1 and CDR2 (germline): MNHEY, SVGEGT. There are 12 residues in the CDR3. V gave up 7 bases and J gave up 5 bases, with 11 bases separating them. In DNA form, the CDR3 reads TGTGCCAGCACCTACTCCCACGAGACCCAGTACTTC. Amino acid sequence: CASTYSHETQYF.

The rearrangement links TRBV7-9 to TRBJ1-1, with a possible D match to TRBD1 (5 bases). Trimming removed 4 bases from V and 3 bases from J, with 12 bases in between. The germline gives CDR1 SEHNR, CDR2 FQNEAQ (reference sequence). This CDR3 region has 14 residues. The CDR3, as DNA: TGTGCCAGCAGCTCCAGCGGGGGAGACACTGAAGCTTTCTTT. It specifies CASSSSGGDTEAFF.

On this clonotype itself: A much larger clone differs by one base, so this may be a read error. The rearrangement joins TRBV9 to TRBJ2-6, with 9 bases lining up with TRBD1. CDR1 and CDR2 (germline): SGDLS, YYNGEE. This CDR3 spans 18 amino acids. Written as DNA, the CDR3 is TGTGCCAGCAGCTTCGTCCCGGGACAGGGTTCGGGGGCCAACGTCCGGACTTTC. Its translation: CASSFVPGQGSGANVRTF.

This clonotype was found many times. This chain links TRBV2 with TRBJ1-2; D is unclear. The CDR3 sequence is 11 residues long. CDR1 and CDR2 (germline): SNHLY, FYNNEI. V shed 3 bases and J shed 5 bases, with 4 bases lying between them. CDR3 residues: CASSDSYGYTF. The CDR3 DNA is TGTGCCAGCAGTGACAGTTATGGCTACACCTTC.

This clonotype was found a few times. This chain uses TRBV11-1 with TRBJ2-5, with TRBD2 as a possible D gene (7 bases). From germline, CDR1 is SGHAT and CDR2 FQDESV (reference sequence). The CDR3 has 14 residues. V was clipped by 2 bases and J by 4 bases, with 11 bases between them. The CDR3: CASSLSGGRETQYF. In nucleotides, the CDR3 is TGTGCCAGCAGCTTATCGGGGGGCCGAGAGACCCAGTACTTC.

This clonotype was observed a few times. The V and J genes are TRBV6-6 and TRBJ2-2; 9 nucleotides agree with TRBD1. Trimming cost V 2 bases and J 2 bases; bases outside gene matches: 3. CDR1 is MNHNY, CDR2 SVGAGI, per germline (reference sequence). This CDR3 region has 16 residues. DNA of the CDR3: TGTGCCAGCAGTTACATACAGGGGGCAAACACCGGGGAGCTGTTTTTT. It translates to CASSYIQGANTGELFF.